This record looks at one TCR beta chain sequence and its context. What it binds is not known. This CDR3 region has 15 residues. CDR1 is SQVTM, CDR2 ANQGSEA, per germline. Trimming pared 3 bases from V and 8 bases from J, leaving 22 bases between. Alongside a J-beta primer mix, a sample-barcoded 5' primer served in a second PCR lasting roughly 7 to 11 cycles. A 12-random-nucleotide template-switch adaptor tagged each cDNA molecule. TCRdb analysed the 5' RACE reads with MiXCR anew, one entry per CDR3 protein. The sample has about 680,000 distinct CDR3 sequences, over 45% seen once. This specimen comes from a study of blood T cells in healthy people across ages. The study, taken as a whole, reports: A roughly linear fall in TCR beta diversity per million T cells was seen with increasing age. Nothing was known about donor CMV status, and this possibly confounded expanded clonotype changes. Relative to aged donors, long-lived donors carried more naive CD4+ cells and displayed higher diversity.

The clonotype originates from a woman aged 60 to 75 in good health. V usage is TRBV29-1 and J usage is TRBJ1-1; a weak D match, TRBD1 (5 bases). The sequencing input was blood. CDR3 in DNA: TGCAGCGTTGAGGGCAGGGTTGGGGTGCTCGGAGAAGCTTTCTTT. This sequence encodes CSVEGRVGVLGEAFF.